This T cell receptor (beta chain) originates from a study of cytomegalovirus exposure and HLA in healthy donors. V was pared by 3 bases and J by 4 bases, with 12 bases between. CDR1 is LNHNV and CDR2 is YYDKDF in the germline V gene (reference sequence). The CDR3 has 15 amino acids. 60 Vbeta and 13 Jbeta primers were used in PCR. Only in-frame clones appear in the TCRdb table, and some are missing; sequencing was by immunoSEQ multiplex PCR. Of 200,000 or so clones in the sample, about 83% were seen once. Material for sequencing was PBMCs. The source is a woman in her twenties or thirties in good health and CMV-seropositive. The chain carries TRBV15 and TRBJ1-4; TRBD1 is a possible D gene (5 bases). CDR3 protein: CATSREQAFNEKLFF. The CDR3 DNA is TGTGCCACCAGCAGGGAACAGGCCTTTAATGAAAAACTGTTTTTT.